This T cell receptor beta chain emerged from a study of shared T cell receptors in the human thymus (dated by TCRdb to 2020 to 2023). General notes on the study: The study investigated the way shared, self-reactive T-cell receptor alpha chains are produced in the human thymus.

Concerning this clone: Its antigen specificity is not known. No clone much larger than this one lies a single base away; base qualities are absent.

V and J are truncated by 7 bases and 0 bases respectively, leaving an intervening sequence of 10 bases. From its cysteine to its phenylalanine, the CDR3 spans 14 amino acids. Only CDR3 DNA is held: 42 bases, read in frame from base 1. CDR1 and CDR2, looked up from the germline V gene (reference sequence), are LNHDA and SQIVND. Libraries were made using the immunoSEQ multiplex PCR assay. TCRdb retrieved this table from immuneACCESS and kept in-frame rearrangements only. Not all clones are present; in checked studies, unresolved V genes account for under half, and no reason is known for the remainder. The sample has more than 300,000 clones on record, over 90% of them singletons. 0.015% to 0.02% of the sample rests with the top ten.

Sequencing used thymocytes. The receptor comes from a human donor. This chain is built from TRBV19 and TRBJ2-1; a weak D assignment points to TRBD2 (5 bases agree). The CDR3 loop reads CASKGGSSYNEQFF. The nucleotides read TGTGCCAGTAAAGGCGGGTCCTCCTACAATGAGCAGTTCTTC.